This passage covers 5 T cell receptor beta chains from one sample sequenced in a study of T cells in Graves' hyperthyroidism and ophthalmopathy. Regions amplified from RNA transcripts were the TCR beta CDR3 regions. Researchers ran a first-round RT-PCR on the TCR CDR3 using the HTBI primer set. TCRdb ran MiXCR on the multiplex PCR reads and lists one entry per CDR3 protein. Among hundreds of thousands of distinct CDR3 sequences listed, 15% to 18% were seen once. What was sequenced was blood. The receptor source for this set is a woman aged 18-29 years with Graves' hyperthyroidism.

This chain links TRBV20-1 with TRBJ1-3, with D unresolved. The CDR3 spans 14 residues. Germline V CDR1 and CDR2: DFQATT, SNEGSKA (reference sequence). Trimming pared 1 base from V and 1 base from J, leaving 8 bases between. In DNA, the CDR3 is TGCAGTGCTAGAGTTATCAAGTCTGGAAACACCATATATTTT. This gives the protein CSARVIKSGNTIYF.

Only a few counts were recorded for this clonotype. The chain recombines TRBV6-2 or TRBV6-3 with TRBJ2-7; 8 bases line up with TRBD2. CDR1 is MNHEY, CDR2 SVGEGT, per germline. The CDR3 length is 14 residues. V lost 2 bases and J lost 5; bases outside the gene matches: 5. The DNA for the CDR3 is TGTGCCAGCAGTTACGAGCGGGAGTCGGACGAGCAGTACTTC. It translates to CASSYERESDEQYF.

There are many counts of this clonotype. The chain has TRBV20-1 and TRBJ1-6; D is ambiguous. The germline V gene has CDR1 DFQATT and CDR2 SNEGSKA (reference sequence). The CDR3 spans 13 residues. V was shortened by 2 bases and J by 7 bases, with 9 bases between the two germline ends. This chain's CDR3 is CSARPTSNSPLHF. In DNA form, the CDR3 reads TGCAGTGCTAGACCGACGTCCAATTCACCCCTCCACTTT.

V is TRBV12-3 or TRBV12-4 and J is TRBJ2-1; 8 bases align to TRBD2. The CDR3 loop spans 18 amino acids. With V trimmed by 6 bases and J by 10 bases, 23 bases remained unmatched. The CDR3 bases are TGTGCCAGCAGCCCGTCCACCATTCCGGGACTAGAACCTAGGGAGCAGTTCTTC. Amino acid sequence: CASSPSTIPGLEPREQFF.

This clonotype has a handful of counts. The CDR3 nucleotides are TGTGCCAGTAGTATAGCAGGGACAGGGGGCCGGCAGCCCCAGCATTTT. This gives the protein CASSIAGTGGRQPQHF. The V gene is TRBV19, the J gene TRBJ1-5; 12 nucleotides match TRBD1. Germline V CDR1 and CDR2: LNHDA, SQIVND (reference sequence). The CDR3 sequence is 16 residues long. The J segment lost 7 bases and the V segment lost 1 base, leaving 5 bases of the junction unmatched.